The rows below give T cell receptor beta chains drawn from one sample of a study of cytomegalovirus exposure and HLA in healthy donors. Generated by immunoSEQ multiplex PCR, the TCRdb table keeps only in-frame clones and is missing some. The table records 70,000 or so clones, approximately 94% of them present only once. The source material was PBMCs. All receptors derive from a woman under 30 in good health and CMV-seropositive. Both conserved end residues are part of each CDR3. The order of the fields is CDR3 DNA, CDR3 protein, CDR3 length, clone size, J gene, D gene, V gene. A D gene is named only where the DNA matches it firmly. Clone size is shown for a subset of rows, as once, few, many or a class of expanded clone.

TGTGCCAGCAGACCCCCGGGACAGGGCCACTCTGGGGCCAACGTCCTGACTTTC	CASRPPGQGHSGANVLTF	18	NA	TRBJ2-6	TRBD1	TRBV2
TGTGCCAGCAGCCGACAGGGGGACCAGCCCCAGCATTTT	CASSRQGDQPQHF	13	NA	TRBJ1-5	TRBD1	TRBV5-6
TGTGCCAGCAGCTTAGGAGGCGGAGAGACCCAGTACTTC	CASSLGGGETQYF	13	NA	TRBJ2-5	NA	TRBV11-2
TGTGCCAGCAGCCCAGGGGGTGGGGGCTACAATGAGCAGTTCTTC	CASSPGGGGYNEQFF	15	NA	TRBJ2-1	TRBD1	TRBV7-7
TGTGCCAGCAGCCAAGGGGTAGGGGTCGGTGGCTACACCTTC	CASSQGVGVGGYTF	14	once	TRBJ1-2	NA	TRBV14
TGTGCCAGCAGGGAAGTTGGGGGGGATGAGACCCAGTACTTC	CASREVGGDETQYF	14	NA	TRBJ2-5	TRBD2	TRBV5-6
TGTGCCAGTAGTATCGGACTAGCGAACACAGATACGCAGTATTTT	CASSIGLANTDTQYF	15	once	TRBJ2-3	TRBD2	TRBV19
TGTGCCAGCAGCTTGCAGGGGCAGTCAAACTACGAGCAGTACTTC	CASSLQGQSNYEQYF	15	few	TRBJ2-7	NA	TRBV5-6
TGTGCCAGCAGCTCGACCGGGACTAGCGCGTACAATGAGCAGTTCTTC	CASSSTGTSAYNEQFF	16	NA	TRBJ2-1	TRBD2	TRBV7-3
TGCGCCAGCAGGGGGACAGGGTACGAGCAGTACTTC	CASRGTGYEQYF	12	once	TRBJ2-7	TRBD1	TRBV10-2
TGTGCCAGCAGCTTAATGAGACAGGGTCTGCGGGGTGGCTACACCTTC	CASSLMRQGLRGGYTF	16	NA	TRBJ1-2	TRBD1	TRBV7-6
TGTGCCAGCAGTTATATACAGGGGACACTGGATGGCTACACCTTC	CASSYIQGTLDGYTF	15	NA	TRBJ1-2	TRBD1	TRBV6-5
TGCGCCAGCAGCTTGGTCCAGGTATCTGAGCAGTTCTTC	CASSLVQVSEQFF	13	NA	TRBJ2-1	NA	TRBV5-1
TGCAGTGCTAGTCCCGGGGAGGGGCAGTACTTC	CSASPGEGQYF	11	NA	TRBJ2-7	TRBD2	TRBV20-1
TGTGCCAGCAGCCCGACAGGGGGAGGCACAGATACGCAGTATTTT	CASSPTGGGTDTQYF	15	NA	TRBJ2-3	TRBD1	TRBV4-2
TGTGCCTGGAGTCTAGACAGAGATACGCAGTATTTT	CAWSLDRDTQYF	12	NA	TRBJ2-3	NA	TRBV30
TGTGCCAGCAGCTTAGTGGGACAGGGAAACTACAATGAGCAGTTCTTC	CASSLVGQGNYNEQFF	16	NA	TRBJ2-1	TRBD1	TRBV7-2
TGCGCCAGCAGCGAAGGGACAGCCAAAGCTAACTATGGCTACACCTTC	CASSEGTAKANYGYTF	16	NA	TRBJ1-2	TRBD1	TRBV5-1